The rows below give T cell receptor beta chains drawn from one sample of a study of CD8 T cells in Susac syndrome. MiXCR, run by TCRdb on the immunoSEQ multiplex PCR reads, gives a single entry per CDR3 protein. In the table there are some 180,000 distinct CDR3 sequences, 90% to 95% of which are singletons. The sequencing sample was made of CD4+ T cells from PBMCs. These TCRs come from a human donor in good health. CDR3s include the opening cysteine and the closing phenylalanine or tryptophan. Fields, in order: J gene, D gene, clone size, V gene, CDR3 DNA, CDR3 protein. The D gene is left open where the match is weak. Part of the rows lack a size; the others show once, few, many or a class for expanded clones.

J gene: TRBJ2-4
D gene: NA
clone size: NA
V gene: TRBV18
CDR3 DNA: TGTGCCAGCTCACCACCCAGGCAGCTAGCCAAAAACATTCAGTACTTC
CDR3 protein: CASSPPRQLAKNIQYF

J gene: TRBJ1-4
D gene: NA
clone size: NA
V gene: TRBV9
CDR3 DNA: TGTGCCAGCAGTCAGAGTAATGAAAAACTGTTTTTT
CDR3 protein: CASSQSNEKLFF

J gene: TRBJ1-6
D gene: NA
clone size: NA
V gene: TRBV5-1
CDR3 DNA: TGCGCCAGCAGCTTGGTCACGCAGCTAAATTCACCCCTCCACTTT
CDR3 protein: CASSLVTQLNSPLHF

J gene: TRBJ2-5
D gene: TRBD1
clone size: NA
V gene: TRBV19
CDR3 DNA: TGTGCCAGTAGTATACCCCGGGCCGGGACAGGCGGGCCAGAGACCCAGTACTTC
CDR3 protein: CASSIPRAGTGGPETQYF

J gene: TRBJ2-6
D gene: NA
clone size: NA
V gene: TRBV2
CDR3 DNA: TGTGCCAGCAGTGAGTGGGGGACTGGGGCCAACGTCCTGACTTTC
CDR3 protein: CASSEWGTGANVLTF

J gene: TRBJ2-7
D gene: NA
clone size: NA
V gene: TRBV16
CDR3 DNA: TGTGCCAGCAGCCCTACTTTAGACTACGAGCAGTACTTC
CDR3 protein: CASSPTLDYEQYF

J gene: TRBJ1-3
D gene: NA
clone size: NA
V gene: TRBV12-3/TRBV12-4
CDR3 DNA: TGTGCCAGCAGCCCTACAGGGAAGAATCTTGGAAACACCATATATTTT
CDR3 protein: CASSPTGKNLGNTIYF

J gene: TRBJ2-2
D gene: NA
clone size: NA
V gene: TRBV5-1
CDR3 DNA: TGCGCCAGCAGCTTGACAGCGGGGAACACCGGGGAGCTGTTTTTT
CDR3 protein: CASSLTAGNTGELFF

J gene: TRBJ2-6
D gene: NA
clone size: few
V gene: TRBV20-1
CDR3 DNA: TGCAGTGCTTTGGACTCTGGGGCCAACGTCCTGACTTTC
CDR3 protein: CSALDSGANVLTF

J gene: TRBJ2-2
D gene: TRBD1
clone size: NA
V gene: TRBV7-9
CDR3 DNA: TGTGCCAGCAGCTCCCGACAGGGCTCCACCGGGGAGCTGTTTTTT
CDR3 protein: CASSSRQGSTGELFF

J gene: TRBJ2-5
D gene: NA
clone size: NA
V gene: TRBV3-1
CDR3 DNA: TGTGCCAGCAGCCCCTGGGACCGAGAGACCCAGTACTTC
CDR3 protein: CASSPWDRETQYF

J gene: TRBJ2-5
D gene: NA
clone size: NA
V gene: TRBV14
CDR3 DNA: TGTGCCAGCAGTCACAGATGGGCCCAAGAGACCCAGTACTTC
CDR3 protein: CASSHRWAQETQYF

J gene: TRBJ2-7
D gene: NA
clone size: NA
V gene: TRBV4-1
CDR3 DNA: TGCGCCAGCAGCCGCGAAGGGACCCTCCTAGATGGGCAGTACTTC
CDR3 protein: CASSREGTLLDGQYF

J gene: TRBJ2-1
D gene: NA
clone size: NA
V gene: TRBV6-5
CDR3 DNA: TGTGCCAGCAGAGGGGCGGCCCCCTACAATGAGCAGTTCTTC
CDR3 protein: CASRGAAPYNEQFF

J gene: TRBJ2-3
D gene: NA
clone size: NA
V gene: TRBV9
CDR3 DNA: TGTGCCAGCAGCGTAGGAGCCAGGCCGGGGGGCACAGATACGCAGTATTTT
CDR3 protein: CASSVGARPGGTDTQYF

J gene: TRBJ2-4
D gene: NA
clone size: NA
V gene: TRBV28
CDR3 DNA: TGTGCCAGCAGTTATAAAAACATTCAGTACTTC
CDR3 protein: CASSYKNIQYF

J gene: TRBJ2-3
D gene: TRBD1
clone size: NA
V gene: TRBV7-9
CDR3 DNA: TGTGCCAGCAGCTGGACAGGTCTTTCGAAAAATACGCAGTATTTT
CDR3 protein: CASSWTGLSKNTQYF

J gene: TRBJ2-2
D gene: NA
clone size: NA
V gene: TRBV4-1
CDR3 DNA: TGCGCCAGCAGCCACGTCCTTTATGAGACAGGCAACACCGGGGAGCTGTTTTTT
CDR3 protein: CASSHVLYETGNTGELFF

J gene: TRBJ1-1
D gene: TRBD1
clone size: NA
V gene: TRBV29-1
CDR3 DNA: TGCAGCGTCCACTCCACGGACAGGAGACAAGCTTTCTTT
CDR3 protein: CSVHSTDRRQAFF

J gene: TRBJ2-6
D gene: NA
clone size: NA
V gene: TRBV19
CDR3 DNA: TGTGCCAGTAGTCCTCGGGGATCTGGGGCCAACGTCCTGACTTTC
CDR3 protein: CASSPRGSGANVLTF

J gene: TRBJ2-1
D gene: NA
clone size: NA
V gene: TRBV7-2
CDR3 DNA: TGTGCCAGCAGCCTACAGGGGGGGCCAGGTGATGAGCAGTTCTTC
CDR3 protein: CASSLQGGPGDEQFF

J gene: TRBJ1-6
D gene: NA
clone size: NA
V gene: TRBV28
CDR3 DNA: TGTGCCAGCAGTTCAACCCTGGGCCTTAGTTCACCCCTCCACTTT
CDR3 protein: CASSSTLGLSSPLHF

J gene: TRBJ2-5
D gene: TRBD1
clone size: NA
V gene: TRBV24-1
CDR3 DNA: TGTGCCACCAGTGAAGGGACAGATGCCCAAGAGACCCAGTACTTC
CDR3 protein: CATSEGTDAQETQYF

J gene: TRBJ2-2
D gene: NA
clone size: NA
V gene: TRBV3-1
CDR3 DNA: TGTGCCAGCAGCCAAGGCGCAGGGTCCGGGGAGCTGTTTTTT
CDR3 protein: CASSQGAGSGELFF

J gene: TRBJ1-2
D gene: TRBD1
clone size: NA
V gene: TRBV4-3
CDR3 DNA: TGCGCCAGCAGCCATCGGACAGGGCCTTACTATGGCTACACCTTC
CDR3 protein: CASSHRTGPYYGYTF

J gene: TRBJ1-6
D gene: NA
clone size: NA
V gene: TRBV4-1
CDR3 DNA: TGCGCCAGCAGCCCGGGGTTAGAGAATTCACCCCTCCACTTT
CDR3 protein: CASSPGLENSPLHF

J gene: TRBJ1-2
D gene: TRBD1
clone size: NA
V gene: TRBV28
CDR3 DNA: TGTGCCAGCAGTGGGTCAGGGACAGGGGATGGCTACACCTTC
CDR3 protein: CASSGSGTGDGYTF

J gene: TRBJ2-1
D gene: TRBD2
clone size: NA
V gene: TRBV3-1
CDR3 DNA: TGTGCCAGCAGCCAAAGGGGAGGACTAGCGGTGTACAATGAGCAGTTCTTC
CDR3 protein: CASSQRGGLAVYNEQFF

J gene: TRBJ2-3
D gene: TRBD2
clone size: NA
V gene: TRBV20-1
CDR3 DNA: TGCAGTGCTAGGACCCCCCTGGGCGGGGGGGCAGCAGATACGCAGTATTTT
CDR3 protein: CSARTPLGGGAADTQYF

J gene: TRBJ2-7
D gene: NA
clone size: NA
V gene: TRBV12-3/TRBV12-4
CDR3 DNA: TGTGCCAGCAGTTTAGCAGCTGGGGGAGGCGAGCAGTACTTC
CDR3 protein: CASSLAAGGGEQYF

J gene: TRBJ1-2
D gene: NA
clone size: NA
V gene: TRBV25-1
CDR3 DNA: TGTGCCAGCAGCCCCATGGGAGGGTATGGGGGCTACACCTTC
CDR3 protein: CASSPMGGYGGYTF

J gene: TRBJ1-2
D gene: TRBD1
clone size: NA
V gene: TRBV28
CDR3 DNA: TGTGCCAGCAGTTTATCGACAGGGGGACACACCTTC
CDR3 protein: CASSLSTGGHTF

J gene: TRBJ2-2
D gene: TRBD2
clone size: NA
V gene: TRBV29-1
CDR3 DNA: TGCAGCGTTGCTAGCGGGGGAGGTACCGGGGAGCTGTTTTTT
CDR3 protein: CSVASGGGTGELFF